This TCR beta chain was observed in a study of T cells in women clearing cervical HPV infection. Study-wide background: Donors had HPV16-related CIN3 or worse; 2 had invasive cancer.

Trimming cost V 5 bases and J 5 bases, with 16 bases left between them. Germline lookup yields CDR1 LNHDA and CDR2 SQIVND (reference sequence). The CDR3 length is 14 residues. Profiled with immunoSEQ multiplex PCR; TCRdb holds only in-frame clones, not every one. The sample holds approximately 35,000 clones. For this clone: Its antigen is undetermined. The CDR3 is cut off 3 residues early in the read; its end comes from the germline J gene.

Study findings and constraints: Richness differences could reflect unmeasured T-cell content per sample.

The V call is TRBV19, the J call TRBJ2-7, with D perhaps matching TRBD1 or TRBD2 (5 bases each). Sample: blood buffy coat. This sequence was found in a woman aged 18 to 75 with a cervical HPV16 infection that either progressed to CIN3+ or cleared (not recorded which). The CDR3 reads CASSGTGGGHEQYF. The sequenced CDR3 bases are TGTGCCAGTAGTGGTACAGGTGGAGGACACGAG.